The following is a TCR beta chain sequence with its context. The ends lost 6 bases at V and 2 bases at J; junction bases unmatched: 13. The CDR3 loop spans 17 amino acids. Germline lookup yields CDR1 SGHVS and CDR2 FNYEAQ. The data were taken from a study of CD8+ T cells in alopecia areata. Regarding treatment: oral pan-JAK inhibitor, 5-10 mg twice daily. Reverse transcribed after extraction, RNA yielded cDNA as the sequencing template. The data were produced by immunoSEQ multiplex PCR, yet TCRdb's version contains in-frame clones alone and is incomplete. The sample shows 120,000 or so clones, over 60% of them seen only once.

The TCR comes from a human donor with alopecia areata. This rearrangement joins TRBV7-6 to TRBJ2-3, with TRBD2 matching 8 bases. The starting material was CD4+ T cells sorted from blood, obtained at week 4, from a patient treated with tofacitinib. This CDR3 reads CASSSSRREAYTDTQYF. CDR3 sequence (DNA): TGTGCCAGCAGTTCCTCTAGGCGGGAGGCGTACACAGATACGCAGTATTTT. The whole variable domain, remainder taken from reference TRBV7-6 and TRBJ2-3, is GAGVSQSPRYKVTKRGQDVALRCDPISGHVSLYWYRQALGQGPEFLTYFNYEAQQDKSGLPNDRFSAERPEGSISTLTIQRTEQRDSAMYRCASSSSRREAYTDTQYFGPGTRLTVL.